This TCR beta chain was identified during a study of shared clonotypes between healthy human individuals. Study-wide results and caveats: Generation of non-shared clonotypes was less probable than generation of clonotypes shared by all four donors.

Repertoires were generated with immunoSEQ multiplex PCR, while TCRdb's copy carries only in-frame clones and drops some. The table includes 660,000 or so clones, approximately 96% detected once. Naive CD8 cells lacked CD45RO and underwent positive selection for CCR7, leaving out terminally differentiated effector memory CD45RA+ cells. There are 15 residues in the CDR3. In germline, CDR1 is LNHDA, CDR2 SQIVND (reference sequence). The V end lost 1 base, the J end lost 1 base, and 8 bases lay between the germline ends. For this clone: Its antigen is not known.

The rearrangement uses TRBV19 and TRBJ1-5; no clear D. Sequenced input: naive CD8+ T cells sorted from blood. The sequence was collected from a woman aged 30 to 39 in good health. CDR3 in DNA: TGTGCCAGTAGTATAGTTCCGGGGAGCAATCAGCCCCAGCATTTT. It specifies CASSIVPGSNQPQHF.